This is a list of T cell receptor beta chains from one sample in a study of cytomegalovirus exposure and HLA in healthy donors. Repertoires were generated with immunoSEQ multiplex PCR, while TCRdb's copy carries only in-frame clones and drops some. Of roughly 150,000 clones in the sample, more than 70% were seen once. The sequencing sample was made of PBMCs. The receptors were gathered from a man aged 18 to 29 in good health and CMV-seronegative. The CDR3 runs from the conserved cysteine through the conserved F or W. The D gene is left open where the match is weak. Clone size appears in some rows only: once, few, many, or a class for an expanded clone.

V gene: TRBV6-4
D gene: .
J gene: TRBJ1-2
clone size: .
CDR3 protein: CASSDSSRSSGYTF
CDR3 DNA: TGTGCCAGCAGTGACTCGTCCCGTTCTAGCGGCTACACCTTC

V gene: TRBV4-3
D gene: .
J gene: TRBJ2-2
clone size: few
CDR3 protein: CASSPKRVTNTGELFF
CDR3 DNA: TGCGCCAGCAGCCCGAAGCGGGTGACGAACACCGGGGAGCTGTTTTTT

V gene: TRBV6-5
D gene: TRBD1
J gene: TRBJ1-2
clone size: .
CDR3 protein: CASSRPGTVYGYTF
CDR3 DNA: TGTGCCAGCAGTAGGCCCGGGACAGTCTATGGCTACACCTTC

V gene: TRBV9
D gene: .
J gene: TRBJ2-7
clone size: .
CDR3 protein: CASSVDHRPSAEQYF
CDR3 DNA: TGTGCCAGCAGCGTAGACCACAGGCCTTCGGCCGAGCAGTACTTC

V gene: TRBV5-4
D gene: .
J gene: TRBJ2-5
clone size: .
CDR3 protein: CASSSYGGQETQYF
CDR3 DNA: TGTGCCAGCAGCTCCTACGGGGGCCAAGAGACCCAGTACTTC

V gene: TRBV18
D gene: TRBD1
J gene: TRBJ1-4
clone size: .
CDR3 protein: CASSTGGREKLFF
CDR3 DNA: TGTGCCAGCTCAACAGGGGGACGTGAAAAACTGTTTTTT

V gene: TRBV18
D gene: TRBD1
J gene: TRBJ2-7
clone size: .
CDR3 protein: CASSGTTGEVEQYF
CDR3 DNA: TGTGCCAGCTCTGGAACGACAGGGGAGGTCGAGCAGTACTTC

V gene: TRBV4-2
D gene: TRBD2
J gene: TRBJ2-5
clone size: .
CDR3 protein: CASSQVYGAGIKETQYF
CDR3 DNA: TGTGCCAGCAGCCAAGTTTACGGAGCGGGGATAAAAGAGACCCAGTACTTC

V gene: TRBV2
D gene: TRBD2
J gene: TRBJ2-1
clone size: .
CDR3 protein: CASSEGLAGDNEQFF
CDR3 DNA: TGTGCCAGCAGTGAAGGGCTAGCGGGGGACAATGAGCAGTTCTTC

V gene: TRBV5-6
D gene: TRBD2
J gene: TRBJ2-1
clone size: .
CDR3 protein: CASSLASGGPSSYNEQFF
CDR3 DNA: TGTGCCAGCAGCTTGGCTAGCGGGGGCCCGAGCTCCTACAATGAGCAGTTCTTC

V gene: TRBV11-2
D gene: TRBD1
J gene: TRBJ2-7
clone size: .
CDR3 protein: CASSLADRAEQYF
CDR3 DNA: TGTGCCAGCAGCTTAGCCGACAGGGCCGAGCAGTACTTC

V gene: TRBV5-1
D gene: TRBD1
J gene: TRBJ2-5
clone size: .
CDR3 protein: CASSTGQGTGQETQYF
CDR3 DNA: TGCGCCAGCAGCACGGGGCAGGGGACAGGGCAAGAGACCCAGTACTTC

V gene: TRBV6-5
D gene: .
J gene: TRBJ1-1
clone size: few
CDR3 protein: CASTNTGTEAFF
CDR3 DNA: TGTGCCAGCACAAATACCGGGACTGAAGCTTTCTTT

V gene: TRBV4-1
D gene: TRBD1
J gene: TRBJ1-2
clone size: .
CDR3 protein: CASSLGQGSDYGYTF
CDR3 DNA: TGCGCCAGCAGCTTGGGACAGGGAAGTGACTATGGCTACACCTTC

V gene: TRBV27
D gene: TRBD2
J gene: TRBJ2-1
clone size: .
CDR3 protein: CASSFGTSGYNEQFF
CDR3 DNA: TGTGCCAGCAGTTTTGGGACTAGCGGCTACAATGAGCAGTTCTTC

V gene: TRBV19
D gene: TRBD1
J gene: TRBJ1-5
clone size: .
CDR3 protein: CASSVDRADHSNQPQHF
CDR3 DNA: TGTGCCAGTAGTGTCGACAGGGCTGACCATAGCAATCAGCCCCAGCATTTT

V gene: TRBV27
D gene: .
J gene: TRBJ1-4
clone size: .
CDR3 protein: CASRPRSWGLGAAKLFF
CDR3 DNA: TGTGCCAGCAGGCCTAGGTCTTGGGGATTGGGGGCGGCAAAACTGTTTTTT

V gene: TRBV29-1
D gene: TRBD2
J gene: TRBJ2-1
clone size: .
CDR3 protein: CSADRFVAGGSSYNEQFF
CDR3 DNA: TGCAGCGCCGATCGGTTTGTAGCGGGGGGAAGCTCCTACAATGAGCAGTTCTTC

V gene: TRBV5-6
D gene: .
J gene: TRBJ1-4
clone size: .
CDR3 protein: CASSPDWTNEKLFF
CDR3 DNA: TGTGCCAGCAGCCCCGACTGGACTAATGAAAAACTGTTTTTT

V gene: TRBV4-1
D gene: TRBD1
J gene: TRBJ2-5
clone size: .
CDR3 protein: CASSQGQGRYQETQYF
CDR3 DNA: TGCGCCAGCAGCCAAGGACAGGGGAGGTATCAAGAGACCCAGTACTTC

V gene: TRBV19
D gene: TRBD1
J gene: TRBJ2-4
clone size: once
CDR3 protein: CASSIVGGQARAVAKNIQYF
CDR3 DNA: TGTGCCAGTAGTATAGTAGGCGGACAGGCGAGGGCCGTCGCCAAAAACATTCAGTACTTC

V gene: TRBV30
D gene: TRBD1
J gene: TRBJ1-3
clone size: .
CDR3 protein: CAWSWGQGDGNTIYF
CDR3 DNA: TGTGCCTGGAGTTGGGGACAGGGGGATGGAAACACCATATATTTT

V gene: TRBV7-8
D gene: .
J gene: TRBJ1-3
clone size: .
CDR3 protein: CASSLPKGGEDSGNTIYF
CDR3 DNA: TGTGCCAGCAGCCTCCCGAAGGGGGGGGAAGACTCTGGAAACACCATATATTTT

V gene: TRBV7-2
D gene: .
J gene: TRBJ1-1
clone size: .
CDR3 protein: CASSPQGGDTEAFF
CDR3 DNA: TGTGCCAGCAGCCCACAGGGTGGGGACACTGAAGCTTTCTTT

V gene: TRBV10-3
D gene: .
J gene: TRBJ2-3
clone size: .
CDR3 protein: CAISETDKNTQYF
CDR3 DNA: TGTGCCATCAGTGAGACGGACAAAAATACGCAGTATTTT

V gene: TRBV6-1
D gene: .
J gene: TRBJ2-4
clone size: .
CDR3 protein: CASRQVQDIQYF
CDR3 DNA: TGTGCCAGCAGGCAAGTACAGGACATTCAGTACTTC

V gene: TRBV2
D gene: TRBD2
J gene: TRBJ2-3
clone size: .
CDR3 protein: CASSPGLAGATDTQYF
CDR3 DNA: TGTGCCAGCAGTCCTGGACTAGCGGGGGCCACAGATACGCAGTATTTT

V gene: TRBV5-1
D gene: .
J gene: TRBJ1-6
clone size: .
CDR3 protein: CASSLEPLRSNSPLHF
CDR3 DNA: TGCGCCAGCAGCTTGGAACCCCTACGCTCAAATTCACCCCTCCACTTT

V gene: TRBV28
D gene: .
J gene: TRBJ2-2
clone size: .
CDR3 protein: CASTAVVGGPIGELFF
CDR3 DNA: TGTGCCAGCACCGCCGTTGTCGGGGGGCCGATCGGGGAGCTGTTTTTT

V gene: TRBV6-1
D gene: TRBD1
J gene: TRBJ2-1
clone size: .
CDR3 protein: CASTQDRGRRFF
CDR3 DNA: TGTGCCAGCACGCAAGACAGGGGGCGGCGGTTCTTC

V gene: TRBV7-2
D gene: .
J gene: TRBJ2-1
clone size: .
CDR3 protein: CASSSRSGRQRNEQFF
CDR3 DNA: TGTGCCAGCAGCTCCCGATCAGGGCGTCAACGGAATGAGCAGTTCTTC

V gene: TRBV25-1
D gene: TRBD2
J gene: TRBJ2-7
clone size: .
CDR3 protein: CASSEPGRGDDEQYF
CDR3 DNA: TGTGCCAGCAGTGAGCCCGGGAGGGGAGATGACGAGCAGTACTTC

V gene: TRBV6-1
D gene: .
J gene: TRBJ1-5
clone size: few
CDR3 protein: CASSDRVQPQHF
CDR3 DNA: TGTGCCAGCAGTGACAGGGTACAGCCCCAGCATTTT

V gene: TRBV28
D gene: TRBD1
J gene: TRBJ1-5
clone size: .
CDR3 protein: CASRLRDSQNQPQHF
CDR3 DNA: TGTGCCAGCAGACTCCGGGACAGCCAGAATCAGCCCCAGCATTTT

V gene: TRBV30
D gene: TRBD1
J gene: TRBJ1-2
clone size: once
CDR3 protein: CAWTTAGTDGYTF
CDR3 DNA: TGTGCCTGGACCACGGCCGGGACAGATGGCTACACCTTC

V gene: TRBV19
D gene: .
J gene: TRBJ1-1
clone size: .
CDR3 protein: CASSMRQGPHTEAFF
CDR3 DNA: TGTGCCAGTAGTATGAGGCAGGGGCCCCACACTGAAGCTTTCTTT

V gene: TRBV6-5
D gene: TRBD2
J gene: TRBJ2-4
clone size: .
CDR3 protein: CASGSGGKNIQYF
CDR3 DNA: TGTGCCAGCGGGTCGGGGGGCAAAAACATTCAGTACTTC

V gene: TRBV5-1
D gene: TRBD1
J gene: TRBJ1-4
clone size: .
CDR3 protein: CASSLETGDIEKLFF
CDR3 DNA: TGCGCCAGCAGCTTGGAGACAGGGGATATTGAAAAACTGTTTTTT

V gene: TRBV21-1
D gene: .
J gene: TRBJ2-3
clone size: .
CDR3 protein: CASSKGPTTDTQYF
CDR3 DNA: TGTGCCAGCAGCAAAGGGCCAACCACAGATACGCAGTATTTT

V gene: TRBV5-6
D gene: TRBD2
J gene: TRBJ2-1
clone size: .
CDR3 protein: CASSFDGGRGQYNEQFF
CDR3 DNA: TGTGCCAGCAGCTTTGACGGCGGGAGGGGCCAATACAATGAGCAGTTCTTC

V gene: TRBV5-4
D gene: .
J gene: TRBJ2-3
clone size: .
CDR3 protein: CASSAGLWGWYF
CDR3 DNA: TGTGCCAGCAGCGCCGGACTGTGGGGATGGTATTTT

V gene: TRBV5-1
D gene: TRBD1
J gene: TRBJ1-1
clone size: .
CDR3 protein: CASSWTGGPLNTEAFF
CDR3 DNA: TGCGCCAGCAGCTGGACAGGGGGGCCTCTGAACACTGAAGCTTTCTTT

V gene: TRBV25-1
D gene: TRBD1
J gene: TRBJ2-2
clone size: .
CDR3 protein: CASSVTGGVAGELFF
CDR3 DNA: TGTGCCAGCAGTGTGACAGGGGGGGTCGCCGGGGAGCTGTTTTTT

V gene: TRBV19
D gene: .
J gene: TRBJ1-1
clone size: .
CDR3 protein: CASSGRGEAFF
CDR3 DNA: TGTGCCAGTTCCGGGAGAGGGGAAGCTTTCTTT

V gene: TRBV10-3
D gene: .
J gene: TRBJ1-1
clone size: few
CDR3 protein: CNRNTEAFF
CDR3 DNA: TGCAACAGGAACACTGAAGCTTTCTTT

V gene: TRBV19
D gene: .
J gene: TRBJ1-5
clone size: .
CDR3 protein: CASSSPRQSNQPQHF
CDR3 DNA: TGTGCCAGTAGTTCCCCCCGACAGAGTAATCAGCCCCAGCATTTT

V gene: TRBV7-9
D gene: .
J gene: TRBJ2-3
clone size: .
CDR3 protein: CASSFRREGTDTQYF
CDR3 DNA: TGTGCCAGCAGCTTCCGGCGGGAAGGCACAGATACGCAGTATTTT

V gene: TRBV5-4
D gene: TRBD2
J gene: TRBJ2-3
clone size: once
CDR3 protein: CASSPRLAGGDTQYF
CDR3 DNA: TGTGCCAGCAGCCCTCGGCTAGCGGGAGGAGATACGCAGTATTTT

V gene: TRBV14
D gene: .
J gene: TRBJ2-4
clone size: .
CDR3 protein: CASSPTSSVGGGGPAKNIQYF
CDR3 DNA: TGTGCCAGCAGCCCGACCTCTTCAGTTGGTGGAGGCGGACCGGCCAAAAACATTCAGTACTTC

V gene: TRBV5-1
D gene: TRBD1
J gene: TRBJ1-1
clone size: .
CDR3 protein: CASSAPGTGPTEAFF
CDR3 DNA: TGCGCCAGCAGCGCCCCGGGGACAGGGCCCACTGAAGCTTTCTTT

V gene: TRBV5-6
D gene: .
J gene: TRBJ2-2
clone size: .
CDR3 protein: CASSYLGLRSETGELFF
CDR3 DNA: TGTGCCAGCAGTTACCTCGGTTTACGGTCTGAGACCGGGGAGCTGTTTTTT

V gene: TRBV4-1
D gene: .
J gene: TRBJ2-1
clone size: .
CDR3 protein: CASSQVVQSDEQFF
CDR3 DNA: TGCGCCAGCAGCCAAGTGGTGCAGTCAGATGAGCAGTTCTTC